Shown below are 30 T cell receptor beta chains from a single sample sequenced in a study of blood T cell repertoires in COVID-19. TCRdb keeps only in-frame clones here, not all; method: immunoSEQ multiplex PCR. The table lists approximately 250,000 clones, about 80% of them singletons. The sample comprised peripheral blood. All receptors derive from a human donor in a cohort sampled during active COVID-19.

The chain links TRBV9 to TRBJ2-7, with D unresolved. V lost 3 bases to trimming and J lost 0 bases, with 10 bases between them. This CDR3 comprises 14 residues. The germline V gene encodes CDR1 SGDLS and CDR2 YYNGEE. This chain's CDR3 is CASSAQVNSYEQYF. CDR3 DNA sequence: TGTGCCAGCAGCGCCCAGGTGAACTCCTACGAGCAGTACTTC.

The V call is TRBV19, the J call TRBJ2-1, with 7 bases fitting TRBD1. Germline assignment: CDR1 LNHDA and CDR2 SQIVND (reference sequence). V lost 7 bases to trimming and J lost 10 bases; unmatched junction nucleotides: 10. This CDR3 is 13 amino acids long. CDR3 sequence (DNA): TGTGCCAGTACCCGGACAGGCCTTGGGGAGCAGTTCTTC. Translation: CASTRTGLGEQFF.

The gene calls are TRBV14 and TRBJ1-2; the D gene is possibly TRBD1 (6 bases). V lost 0 bases, J lost 4 bases, and 9 bases lay in between. The CDR3 runs to 14 residues. From germline, CDR1 is SGHDN and CDR2 FVKESK. The CDR3 coding sequence is TGTGCCAGCAGCCAAGATCTCAGGGGCTATGGCTACACCTTC. This codes for CASSQDLRGYGYTF.

CDR3 amino acids: CASSPPPQGPNTEAFF. The CDR3 coding sequence is TGTGCCAGCAGTCCGCCCCCACAGGGCCCGAACACTGAAGCTTTCTTT. The chain links TRBV28 to TRBJ1-1; the D gene is possibly TRBD1 (6 bases). CDR3 length: 16 amino acids. Per the germline V gene, CDR1 is MDHEN and CDR2 is SYDVKM. With 5 bases removed from V and 1 base from J, the gap between germline ends came to 17 bases.

V is TRBV4-3 and J is TRBJ2-7; 8 bases fit TRBD1. Germline assignment: CDR1 LGHNA and CDR2 YSLEER. The CDR3 length is 15 residues. J lost 5 bases, V lost 0 bases, and 6 bases had no gene match. In DNA form, the CDR3 reads TGCGCCAGCAGCCAAGAAGGACAGGGTTCCAACGAGCAGTACTTC. It yields the protein CASSQEGQGSNEQYF.

The chain carries TRBV2 and TRBJ2-2; D unclear. Germline V gene lookup returns CDR1 SNHLY and CDR2 FYNNEI. Trimming removed 8 bases from V and 4 bases from J, with 17 bases in between. The CDR3 runs 15 residues. The CDR3 nucleotides are TGTGCCAGCGCCCGGGTCAGAGGCAGCACCGGGGAGCTGTTTTTT. It translates to CASARVRGSTGELFF.

The V and J genes are TRBV18 and TRBJ2-1; tentatively, D is TRBD2 (6 bases). CDR1 KGHSH and CDR2 LQKENI come from the germline V gene. The V gene lost 3 bases and the J gene lost 5 bases, with 17 bases spanning the gap. This CDR3 is built from 16 residues. This chain's CDR3 is CASSPRAGMGHNEQFF. CDR3 sequence (DNA): TGTGCCAGCTCACCTAGAGCGGGTATGGGCCACAATGAGCAGTTCTTC.

This chain uses TRBV7-2 with TRBJ2-3, with a possible D match to TRBD1 (5 bases). V was pared by 2 bases and J by 0 bases, with 12 bases between. The length of the CDR3 is 16 residues. Per the germline V gene, CDR1 is SGHTA and CDR2 is FQGNSA. The CDR3: CASSLRLKGSTDTQYF. The CDR3 coding sequence is TGTGCCAGCAGCTTAAGGTTGAAGGGGAGCACAGATACGCAGTATTTT.

The rearrangement links TRBV7-8 to TRBJ2-7; D might be TRBD1 (6 bases). The germline gives CDR1 SGHVS, CDR2 FQNEAQ. V was shortened by 5 bases and J by 5 bases, with 19 bases between the two germline ends. The CDR3 is 15 residues long. The CDR3 region has the DNA TGTGCCAGCAGCCCAGGTTACAGGGTGAGGAACGAGCAGTACTTC. It yields the protein CASSPGYRVRNEQYF.

This clone was counted at least ten times. This rearrangement joins TRBV27 to TRBJ2-7; 8 bases are shared with TRBD2. V lost 6 bases to trimming and J lost 4 bases; unmatched junction nucleotides: 11. The length of the CDR3 is 15 residues. Germline V gene data show CDR1 as MNHEY and CDR2 as SMNVEV (reference sequence). CDR3 residues: CASRPAGAVIYEQYF. The CDR3 nucleotides read TGTGCCAGCAGACCAGCGGGGGCCGTTATTTACGAGCAGTACTTC.

The genes are TRBV7-3 and TRBJ2-5, with TRBD2 identical over 9 bases. CDR3 length equals 15 residues. Germline loops: CDR1 SGHTA, CDR2 FQGTGA. Trimming cost V 5 bases and J 0 bases; bases outside gene matches: 4. The CDR3 sequence is CASSRTSDNQETQYF. DNA for the CDR3: TGTGCCAGCAGCAGGACTAGCGACAACCAAGAGACCCAGTACTTC.

The V call is TRBV28, the J call TRBJ1-1, with TRBD1 matching 8 bases. In germline, CDR1 is MDHEN, CDR2 SYDVKM. Trimming took 4 bases from V and 5 from J; bases not matched to a gene: 9. CDR3 length equals 15 residues. CDR3 nucleotide sequence: TGTGCCAGCAGTTCGGGGCAGGGGGCGTTTACTGAAGCTTTCTTT. Its protein is CASSSGQGAFTEAFF.

This chain links TRBV3-1 (or the pseudogene TRBV3-2) with TRBJ2-1, with 9 bases that match TRBD2. With 4 bases clipped from V and 7 bases from J, the junction kept 11 bases outside the gene matches. There are 16 residues in the CDR3. The germline V gene has CDR1 LGHDT and CDR2 YNNKEL (reference sequence). The CDR3 region is CASSRVGGGGANEQFF. CDR3 nucleotides: TGTGCCAGCAGCCGAGTAGGTGGCGGGGGGGCTAATGAGCAGTTCTTC.

This clone was counted a few times. V gene TRBV19 combines with J gene TRBJ2-1, with D possibly matching TRBD1 (5 bases). Germline loops: CDR1 LNHDA, CDR2 SQIVND (reference sequence). The V end was cut by 4 bases, the J end by 4 bases, with 11 bases between. The CDR3 has 14 amino acids. The CDR3 here is CASSNLGQYNEQFF. The DNA for the CDR3 is TGTGCCAGTAGTAATTTGGGGCAGTACAATGAGCAGTTCTTC.

This chain joins TRBV6-4 and TRBJ2-7, with 7 bases fitting TRBD1. Per germline, CDR1 MRHNA and CDR2 SNTAGT. This CDR3 has 15 amino acids. V trimming: 9 bases; J trimming: 3 bases; junction bases outside the gene matches: 14. CDR3 in amino acids: CASPTGVRLFYEQYF. CDR3 coding DNA: TGTGCCAGTCCTACAGGGGTTAGGCTTTTCTACGAGCAGTACTTC.

The rearrangement joins TRBV20-1 to TRBJ1-5, with a possible D match to TRBD1 (6 bases). This CDR3 has 15 residues. V was trimmed by 3 bases and J by 5 bases, leaving 17 bases between them. CDR1 and CDR2 (germline): DFQATT, SNEGSKA (reference sequence). In nucleotides, the CDR3 is TGCAGTGCTAGTGACGACAATGGGGGCCATCAGCCCCAGCATTTT. Translating gives CSASDDNGGHQPQHF.

V usage is TRBV18 and J usage is TRBJ1-5; 7 bases align to TRBD1. The CDR3 is made up of 14 amino acids. Per the germline V gene, CDR1 is KGHSH and CDR2 is LQKENI. Trimming at V came to 6 bases and at J to 4 bases, leaving 6 bases not matched to a gene. The CDR3 bases are TGTGCCAGCTCCCCCGGGACAGTAAATCAGCCCCAGCATTTT. Translated, it gives CASSPGTVNQPQHF. Full variable domain (missing parts from reference TRBV18 and TRBJ1-5): NAGVMQNPRHLVRRRGQEARLRCSPMKGHSHVYWYRQLPEEGLKFMVYLQKENIIDESGMPKERFSAEFPKEGPSILRIQQVVRGDSAAYFCASSPGTVNQPQHFGDGTRLSIL.

The rearrangement links TRBV7-2 to TRBJ1-4; 8 bases are shared with TRBD1. Trimming took 4 bases from V and 0 from J; bases not matched to a gene: 4. This CDR3 has 16 residues. CDR1 and CDR2 from the germline V gene are SGHTA and FQGNSA. The DNA of the CDR3 is TGTGCCAGCAGCTCACAGGGGGTTGCAACTAATGAAAAACTGTTTTTT. Residues: CASSSQGVATNEKLFF.

V usage is TRBV5-1 and J usage is TRBJ1-1; 7 nucleotides match TRBD1. CDR1 is SGHRS and CDR2 is YFSETQ in the germline V gene. The CDR3 loop spans 17 amino acids. J gave up 5 bases and V 1 base, and 14 bases lay outside the gene matches. CDR3 loop: CASSLIPLTGRRTEAFF. CDR3 DNA: TGCGCCAGCAGCTTGATTCCGCTGACAGGGAGGCGGACTGAAGCTTTCTTT.

The chain carries TRBV12-5 and TRBJ2-3; 10 nucleotides match TRBD1. CDR1 and CDR2 from the germline V gene are LGHNT and FRNRAP. The V and J ends lost 1 base and 4 bases, in that order; junction bases with no gene match: 5. The CDR3 runs 16 residues. The CDR3 sequence is CASGLGQGATSDTQYF. CDR3 DNA: TGTGCTAGTGGTTTGGGACAGGGGGCGACGTCAGATACGCAGTATTTT. Using reference TRBV12-5 and TRBJ2-3 for the parts outside the CDR3, the full variable domain is DARVTQTPRHKVTEMGQEVTMRCQPILGHNTVFWYRQTMMQGLELLAYFRNRAPLDDSGMPKDRFSAEMPDATLATLKIQPSEPRDSAVYFCASGLGQGATSDTQYFGPGTRLTVL.

V gene TRBV21-1 combines with J gene TRBJ1-1; whether TRBD1, the table's D call, matches the DNA was not checked. TRBV21-1 is a recognized pseudogene. The CDR3 extends over 16 amino acids. The CDR3 DNA follows: TGTGCCAGCAGCAGTGGACGGACAGGGCTGAACACTGAAGCTTTCTTT. Its translation is CASSSGRTGLNTEAFF.

J is TRBJ1-5 and V is TRBV25-1, with 8 positions matching TRBD1. There are 16 residues in the CDR3. CDR1 is MGHDK and CDR2 is SYGVNS in the germline V gene. V was clipped by 0 bases and J by 5 bases; unmatched bases: 6. In nucleotides, the CDR3 is TGTGCCAGCAGTGAATACACCGGACAGGGCCATCAGCCCCAGCATTTT. It translates to CASSEYTGQGHQPQHF.

The chain uses TRBV2 and TRBJ2-3, with TRBD2 matching 14 bases. V lost 6 bases to trimming and J lost 1 base; unmatched junction nucleotides: 6. CDR3 length: 17 amino acids. Germline CDR1 is SNHLY and CDR2 is FYNNEI. The CDR3 coding sequence is TGTGCCAGCAGCCGGGGACTAGCGGGGGCCGGCACAGATACGCAGTATTTT. It translates to CASSRGLAGAGTDTQYF. Combining the CDR3 with reference TRBV2 and TRBJ2-3 gives the whole variable domain EPEVTQTPSHQVTQMGQEVILRCVPISNHLYFYWYRQILGQKVEFLVSFYNNEISEKSEIFDDQFSVERPDGSNFTLKIRSTKLEDSAMYFCASSRGLAGAGTDTQYFGPGTRLTVL.

Here the CDR3 reads CASTGQGEQYGYTF. The DNA of the CDR3 is TGTGCCAGCACCGGACAGGGGGAACAATATGGCTACACCTTC. The J gene is TRBJ1-2, the V gene TRBV27, with 10 bases lining up with TRBD1. The CDR3 totals 14 residues. Germline CDR1 reads MNHEY; CDR2 reads SMNVEV (reference sequence). The V and J ends lost 7 bases and 5 bases, in that order; junction bases with no gene match: 7.

The V call is TRBV5-8, the J call TRBJ1-1; weak D call: TRBD1 (6 bases). Looked up from germline, CDR1 is SGHTS and CDR2 is YDEGEE. V was clipped by 4 bases and J by 7 bases, with 17 bases between them. This CDR3 contains 14 residues. The CDR3 nucleotides read TGTGCCAGCAGCAACCGCGGGGGCGAGGGTGAAGCTTTCTTT. It specifies CASSNRGGEGEAFF.

This clone has only one observation. The chain joins TRBV4-2 to TRBJ2-5; 7 nucleotides match TRBD1. V lost 5 bases, J lost 1 base, and 4 bases stayed unmatched. The length of the CDR3 is 14 residues. Germline assignment: CDR1 LGHNA and CDR2 YNFKEQ. CDR3 coding DNA: TGTGCCAGCAGCGCCGGGACAGTCCAAGAGACCCAGTACTTC. Translated: CASSAGTVQETQYF.

This clone was observed once. The J gene is TRBJ1-5, the V gene TRBV2; D is undetermined. The ends were cut back, 2 bases at V and 0 bases at J, with 14 bases in the middle. The CDR3 is 17 amino acids. Germline V gene lookup returns CDR1 SNHLY and CDR2 FYNNEI. CDR3 loop: CASSEYGSQISNQPQHF. The CDR3 DNA reads TGTGCCAGCAGTGAATATGGCAGTCAGATTAGCAATCAGCCCCAGCATTTT.

The V and J genes are TRBV4-2 and TRBJ1-4, with 9 bases that match TRBD1. This CDR3 is built from 18 residues. Germline lookup yields CDR1 LGHNA and CDR2 YNFKEQ. The J segment lost 0 bases and the V segment lost 3 bases, leaving 8 bases of the junction unmatched. The CDR3 sequence is CASSQDPDRGATNEKLFF. In nucleotides, the CDR3 is TGTGCCAGCAGCCAGGACCCGGACAGGGGAGCAACTAATGAAAAACTGTTTTTT.

The chain links TRBV5-1 to TRBJ2-7; TRBD2 is a possible D gene (6 bases). The CDR3 length is 15 residues. Trimming took off 4 bases at V and 0 bases at J, with 14 bases between the two ends. Germline CDR1 SGHRS, CDR2 YFSETQ. CDR3 sequence: CASSTAGRSSYEQYF. The CDR3 DNA reads as TGCGCCAGCAGCACCGCGGGAAGGAGCTCCTACGAGCAGTACTTC.

The chain employs TRBV7-8 and TRBJ2-1, with TRBD2 identical over 9 bases. From germline, CDR1 is SGHVS and CDR2 FQNEAQ. J was trimmed by 7 bases and V by 2 bases; bases with no gene match: 6. CDR3 size: 15 residues. CDR3 DNA: TGTGCCAGCAGCTTACCCGGACTAGCGCAGAATGAGCAGTTCTTC. It is translated as CASSLPGLAQNEQFF.